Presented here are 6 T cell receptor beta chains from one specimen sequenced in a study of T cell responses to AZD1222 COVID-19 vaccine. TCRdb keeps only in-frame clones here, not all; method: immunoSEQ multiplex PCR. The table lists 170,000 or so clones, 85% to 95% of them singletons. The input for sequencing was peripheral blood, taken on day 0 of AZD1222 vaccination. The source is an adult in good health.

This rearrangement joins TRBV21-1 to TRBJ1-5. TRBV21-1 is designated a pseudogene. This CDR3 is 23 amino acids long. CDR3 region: CASSKGHEGHRRYISGCNQPQHF. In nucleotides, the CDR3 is TGTGCCAGCAGCAAAGGCCATGAGGGTCACAGGAGGTATATTTCAGGTTGCAATCAGCCCCAGCATTTT.

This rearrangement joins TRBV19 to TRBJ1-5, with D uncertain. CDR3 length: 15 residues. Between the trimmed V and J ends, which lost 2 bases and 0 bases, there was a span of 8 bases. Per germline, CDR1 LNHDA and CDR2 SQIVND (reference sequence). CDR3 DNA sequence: TGTGCCAGTAGTATATCCAGTTATAGCAATCAGCCCCAGCATTTT. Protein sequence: CASSISSYSNQPQHF.

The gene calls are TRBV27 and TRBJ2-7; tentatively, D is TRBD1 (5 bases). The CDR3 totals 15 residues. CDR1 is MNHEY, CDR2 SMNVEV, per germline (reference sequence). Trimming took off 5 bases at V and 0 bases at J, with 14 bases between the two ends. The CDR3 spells CASSPLDKSSYEQYF. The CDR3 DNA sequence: TGTGCCAGCAGTCCATTGGACAAGAGCTCCTACGAGCAGTACTTC.

For the CDR3, the DNA is TGTGCCAGCAGTCAAGGCAGGGTGGCTTCACCCCTCCACTTT. It translates to CASSQGRVASPLHF. This sequence joins TRBV25-1 and TRBJ1-6, with D tentatively TRBD1 (5 bases). Trimming shortened V by 5 bases and J by 9 bases, and 14 bases separated the two germline ends. The CDR3 is made up of 14 amino acids. The germline CDR1 and CDR2 sequences are MGHDK and SYGVNS.

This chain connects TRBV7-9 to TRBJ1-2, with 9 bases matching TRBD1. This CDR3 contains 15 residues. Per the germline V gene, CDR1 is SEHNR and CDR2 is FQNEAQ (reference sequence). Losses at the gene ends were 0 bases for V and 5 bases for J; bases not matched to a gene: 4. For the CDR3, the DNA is TGTGCCAGCAGCTTAGCAACAGGGGGCGGGTATGGCTACACCTTC. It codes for CASSLATGGGYGYTF.

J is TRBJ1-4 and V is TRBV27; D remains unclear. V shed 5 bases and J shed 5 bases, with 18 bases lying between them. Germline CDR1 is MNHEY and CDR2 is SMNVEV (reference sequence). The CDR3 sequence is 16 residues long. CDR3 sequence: CASSPLKAAGNEKLFF. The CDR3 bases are TGTGCCAGCAGTCCGCTTAAGGCGGCAGGAAATGAAAAACTGTTTTTT.